What follows are 21 T cell receptor beta chains derived from one specimen sequenced in a study of technical replicates of blood from several donors. Some clones are missing from TCRdb's copy, which holds only in-frame ones; the method was immunoSEQ multiplex PCR. Of approximately 58,000 clones in the sample, roughly 84% were seen once. The source material was PBMCs. The origin of the receptors is a human donor in good health. Some clones in this sample may be carry-over from other donors' samples.

The CDR3 region has the DNA TGTGCCAGTAGTATCCCGCTAGCAGTGAACACCGGGGAGCTGTTTTTT. This gives the protein CASSIPLAVNTGELFF. J is TRBJ2-2 and V is TRBV19; D possibly corresponds to TRBD2 (5 bases). Germline-derived CDR1 and CDR2 are LNHDA and SQIVND (reference sequence). Trimming pared 3 bases from V and 1 base from J, leaving 12 bases between. The CDR3 runs to 16 residues.

CDR3 residues: CAWSVTRFYGYTF. CDR3 DNA sequence: TGTGCCTGGAGTGTAACCAGGTTCTATGGCTACACCTTC. V is TRBV30 and J is TRBJ1-2, with D uncertain. The CDR3 runs to 13 residues. CDR1 is GTSNPN, CDR2 SVGIG, per germline (reference sequence). Trimming took 0 bases from V and 4 from J, leaving 9 bases between them. Together with reference TRBV30 and TRBJ1-2, the CDR3 gives the full variable domain: SQTIHQWPATLVQPVGSPLSLECTVEGTSNPNLYWYRQAAGRGLQLLFYSVGIGQISSEVPQNLSASRPQDRQFILSSKKLLLSDSGFYLCAWSVTRFYGYTFGSGTRLTVV.

The count of this clone is one. The genes are TRBV4-2 and TRBJ2-3; 9 positions agree with TRBD2. The trim removed 4 bases at V and 9 bases at J, leaving 20 bases unmatched. The CDR3 has 18 amino acids. The germline CDR1 and CDR2 sequences are LGHNA and YNFKEQ. CDR3 loop: CASSPRLAVTSDKGTQYF. The CDR3 region has the DNA TGTGCCAGCAGCCCGAGACTAGCGGTGACTTCAGATAAAGGCACGCAGTATTTT.

The V and J genes are TRBV4-1 and TRBJ2-5, with D possibly being TRBD1 (6 bases). V was pared by 3 bases and J by 5 bases, with 16 bases between. The length of the CDR3 is 15 residues. Germline CDR1 MGHRA, CDR2 YSYEKL. The CDR3 here is CASSQSHGGPETQYF. The CDR3 DNA follows: TGCGCCAGCAGCCAGAGCCATGGGGGCCCTGAGACCCAGTACTTC.

The chain uses TRBV6-6 and TRBJ2-7; no firm D call. The CDR3 has 12 residues. Germline V gene lookup returns CDR1 MNHNY and CDR2 SVGAGI (reference sequence). The V end was cut by 0 bases, the J end by 7 bases, with 7 bases between. The CDR3 DNA reads TGTGCCAGCAGTTACTCGCGAGAAGAGCAGTACTTC. Residues: CASSYSREEQYF.

This clone was seen a handful of times. The rearrangement uses TRBV4-2 and TRBJ1-4; D is possibly TRBD1 (6 bases). Trimming cost V 3 bases and J 6 bases, with 14 bases left between them. CDR1 and CDR2 from the germline V gene are LGHNA and YNFKEQ. The CDR3 contains 15 residues. CDR3 region: CASSQATGADEKLFF. As DNA, the CDR3 is TGTGCCAGCAGCCAGGCGACAGGAGCGGATGAAAAACTGTTTTTT.

The V call is TRBV11-2, the J call TRBJ2-5, with 8 bases that match TRBD2. The CDR3 sequence is 15 residues long. With 6 bases clipped from V and 6 bases from J, the junction kept 12 bases outside the gene matches. In germline, CDR1 is SGHAT, CDR2 FQNNGV. The CDR3 DNA reads TGTGCCAGCAGGCCACTAGCGGCCCTGGTTCAGACCCAGTACTTC. Translation: CASRPLAALVQTQYF.

The chain links TRBV20-1 to TRBJ1-2; D not resolved. The germline V gene has CDR1 DFQATT and CDR2 SNEGSKA (reference sequence). The CDR3 consists of 11 residues. The V gene lost 1 base and the J gene lost 4 bases, with 4 bases spanning the gap. CDR3 sequence reads: CSARAIYGYTF. The CDR3 DNA sequence: TGCAGTGCTAGAGCAATCTATGGCTACACCTTC.

This clone appeared once. J is TRBJ1-2 and V is TRBV6-5; 7 nucleotides agree with TRBD1. V lost 6 bases and J lost 0; bases outside the gene matches: 4. CDR1 and CDR2 from the germline V gene are MNHEY and SVGAGI. This CDR3 has 14 amino acids. The CDR3 bases are TGTGCCAGCAGAGGGACAGCAACTAACTATGGCTACACCTTC. It translates to CASRGTATNYGYTF.

The CDR3 DNA follows: TGTGCCAGCAAAAGGCGGGGGGGGCCCTACGAGCAGTACTTC. It translates to CASKRRGGPYEQYF. This chain joins TRBV5-4 and TRBJ2-7; TRBD2 agrees at 9 bases. This CDR3 spans 14 amino acids. The ends lost 6 bases at V and 2 bases at J; junction bases unmatched: 6. Looked up from germline, CDR1 is SGHNT and CDR2 is YYREEE (reference sequence).

The chain links TRBV4-3 to TRBJ1-5; 9 nucleotides align to TRBD1. After removal of 0 bases from V and 6 bases from J, the junction contained 3 bases not matched to a gene. Germline values: CDR1 LGHNA, CDR2 YSLEER. This CDR3 is 15 amino acids long. This CDR3 is CASSQETGGSQPQHF. CDR3 nucleotides: TGCGCCAGCAGCCAAGAGACAGGGGGTTCTCAGCCCCAGCATTTT.

V gene TRBV5-8 combines with J gene TRBJ1-2, with TRBD1 matching 7 bases. CDR1 is SGHTS and CDR2 is YDEGEE in the germline V gene. Trimming cost V 0 bases and J 4 bases; bases outside gene matches: 9. The CDR3 totals 16 residues. The CDR3 here is CASSLAPDRAPYGYTF. DNA of the CDR3: TGTGCCAGCAGCTTGGCCCCTGACAGGGCGCCCTATGGCTACACCTTC.

This CDR3 is CASSLRGNTEAFF. The CDR3 nucleotides read TGTGCCAGCAGCTTAAGAGGGAACACTGAAGCTTTCTTT. V is TRBV7-2 and J is TRBJ1-1, with D hard to call. The V and J ends lost 2 bases and 1 base respectively, with 5 bases between them. This CDR3 comprises 13 residues. Germline CDR1 is SGHTA and CDR2 is FQGNSA.

CDR3 coding DNA: TGTGCCAGCAGCTTAAGACTAGCGGGAGGGCCTCCCACCGGGGAGCTGTTTTTT. Protein product: CASSLRLAGGPPTGELFF. J is TRBJ2-2 and V is TRBV7-9, with 14 bases fitting TRBD2. V was pared by 2 bases and J by 4 bases, with 6 bases of the junction left unmatched. The CDR3 is 18 amino acids. Germline values: CDR1 SEHNR, CDR2 FQNEAQ (reference sequence).

This chain uses TRBV30 with TRBJ1-2, with D possibly TRBD1 on 6 matching bases. The CDR3 has 11 residues. With 2 bases removed from V and 5 bases from J, the gap between germline ends came to 6 bases. CDR1 and CDR2 from the germline V gene are GTSNPN and SVGIG (reference sequence). The CDR3 here is CAWSTGYGYTF. CDR3 nucleotides: TGTGCCTGGAGTACAGGGTATGGCTACACCTTC.

This clone was picked up a small number of times. V is TRBV10-3 and J is TRBJ1-6; no firm D call. V lost 3 bases, J lost 7 bases, and 10 bases lay in between. The CDR3 sequence is 14 residues long. Per the germline V gene, CDR1 is ENHRY and CDR2 is SYGVKD. The CDR3 sequence is CAISEREENSPLHF. In DNA form, the CDR3 reads TGTGCCATCAGTGAACGGGAAGAAAATTCACCCCTCCACTTT.

CDR3 amino acids: CAWSGGGRTEAFF. In DNA, the CDR3 is TGTGCCTGGAGTGGAGGGGGCCGGACTGAAGCTTTCTTT. The genes are TRBV30 and TRBJ1-1, with 7 bases identical to TRBD1. From germline, CDR1 is GTSNPN and CDR2 SVGIG (reference sequence). The J segment lost 5 bases and the V segment lost 1 base, leaving 4 bases of the junction unmatched. The CDR3 has 13 residues.

The V gene is TRBV30, the J gene TRBJ2-1; 10 nucleotides line up with TRBD1. V shed 7 bases and J 7 bases; nucleotides not matched to a gene: 7. The length of the CDR3 is 13 residues. Germline CDR1 and CDR2: GTSNPN and SVGIG (reference sequence). CDR3 DNA: TGTGCCTTTAGGACAGGGGGAGGGAATGAGCAGTTCTTC. It translates to CAFRTGGGNEQFF.

The DNA of the CDR3 is TGCGCCAGCAGCCTTGCAGGCCGGGAGACGCGAGAGACCCAGTACTTC. Residues: CASSLAGRETRETQYF. The V and J genes are TRBV5-1 and TRBJ2-5; a possible D gene is TRBD2 (6 bases). V was trimmed by 4 bases and J by 4 bases, leaving 20 bases between them. The germline V gene has CDR1 SGHRS and CDR2 YFSETQ. This CDR3 has 16 amino acids.

This clone occurred a few times. This chain uses TRBV5-6 with TRBJ1-1; possibly TRBD1 for D (6 bases). Trimming left V 4 bases short and J 1 base short, with 8 bases between. The germline CDR1 and CDR2 sequences are SGHDT and YYEEEE. This CDR3 contains 13 residues. The CDR3 DNA is TGTGCCAGCAGCGTGACAGGGAACACTGAAGCTTTCTTT. It codes for CASSVTGNTEAFF. The variable domain in full, with the rest retrieved from reference TRBV5-6 and TRBJ1-1, is DAGVTQSPTHLIKTRGQQVTLRCSPKSGHDTVSWYQQALGQGPQFIFQYYEEEERQRGNFPDRFSGHQFPNYSSELNVNALLLGDSALYLCASSVTGNTEAFFGQGTRLTVV.

This chain connects TRBV13 to TRBJ2-2, with 9 bases that match TRBD1. The CDR3 is 16 residues long. Germline V CDR1 and CDR2: PRHDT, FYEKMQ (reference sequence). With 5 bases clipped from V and 0 bases from J, the junction kept 4 bases outside the gene matches. CDR3 nucleotide sequence: TGTGCCAGCAGCCTGCGGACAGGGGCGAACACCGGGGAGCTGTTTTTT. Its protein is CASSLRTGANTGELFF.